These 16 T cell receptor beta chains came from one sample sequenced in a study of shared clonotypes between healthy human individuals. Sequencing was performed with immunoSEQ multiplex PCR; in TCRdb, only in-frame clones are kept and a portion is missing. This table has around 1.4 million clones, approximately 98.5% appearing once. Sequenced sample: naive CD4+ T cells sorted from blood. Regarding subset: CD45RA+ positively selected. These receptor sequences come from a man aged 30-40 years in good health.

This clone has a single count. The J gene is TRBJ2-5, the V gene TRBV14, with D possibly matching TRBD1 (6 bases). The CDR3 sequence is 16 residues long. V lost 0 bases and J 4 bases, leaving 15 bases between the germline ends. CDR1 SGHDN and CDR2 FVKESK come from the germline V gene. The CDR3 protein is CASSQDRDRSIETQYF. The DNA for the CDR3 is TGTGCCAGCAGCCAAGATAGAGACAGGTCAATAGAGACCCAGTACTTC.

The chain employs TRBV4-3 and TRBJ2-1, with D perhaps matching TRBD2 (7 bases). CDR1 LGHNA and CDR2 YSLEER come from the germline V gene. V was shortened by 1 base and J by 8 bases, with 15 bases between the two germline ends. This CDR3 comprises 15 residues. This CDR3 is CASSQVGGARDEQFF. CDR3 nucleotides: TGCGCCAGCAGCCAAGTAGGGGGGGCGCGCGATGAGCAGTTCTTC.

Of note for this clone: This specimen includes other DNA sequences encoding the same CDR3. As DNA, the CDR3 is TGTGCCAGCAGCCGGGACAGGGGCTCCTACGAGCAGTACTTC. This codes for CASSRDRGSYEQYF. The chain joins TRBV7-2 to TRBJ2-7, with TRBD1 identical over 10 bases. This CDR3 region has 14 residues. Germline-derived CDR1 and CDR2 are SGHTA and FQGNSA. Losses at the gene ends were 5 bases for V and 0 bases for J; bases not matched to a gene: 1.

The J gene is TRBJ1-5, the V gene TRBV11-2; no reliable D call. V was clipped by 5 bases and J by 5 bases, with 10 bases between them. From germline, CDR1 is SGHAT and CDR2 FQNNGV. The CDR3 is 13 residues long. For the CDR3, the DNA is TGTGCCAGCAGCCAGACACGTGATCAGCCCCAGCATTTT. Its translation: CASSQTRDQPQHF.

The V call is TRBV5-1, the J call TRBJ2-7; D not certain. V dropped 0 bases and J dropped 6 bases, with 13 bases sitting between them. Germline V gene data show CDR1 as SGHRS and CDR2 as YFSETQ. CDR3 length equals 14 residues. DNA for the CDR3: TGCGCCAGCAGCTTGGAACGTGGGATGAGCGAGCAGTACTTC. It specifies CASSLERGMSEQYF.

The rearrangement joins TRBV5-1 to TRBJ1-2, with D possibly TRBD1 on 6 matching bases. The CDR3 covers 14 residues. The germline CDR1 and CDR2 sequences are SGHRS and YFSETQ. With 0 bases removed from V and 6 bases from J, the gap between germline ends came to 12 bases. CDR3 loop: CASSLDPGADGYTF. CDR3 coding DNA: TGCGCCAGCAGCTTGGATCCGGGGGCGGATGGCTACACCTTC.

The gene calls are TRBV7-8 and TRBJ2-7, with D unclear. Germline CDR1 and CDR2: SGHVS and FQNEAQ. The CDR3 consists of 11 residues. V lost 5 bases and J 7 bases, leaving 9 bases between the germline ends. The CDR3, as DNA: TGTGCCAGCAGCCCCCTACGGGAGCAGTACTTC. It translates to CASSPLREQYF.

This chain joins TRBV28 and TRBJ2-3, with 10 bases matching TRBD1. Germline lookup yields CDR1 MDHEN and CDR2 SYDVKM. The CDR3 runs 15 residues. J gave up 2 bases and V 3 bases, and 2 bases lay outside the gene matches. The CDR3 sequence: CASSLTGGHTDTQYF. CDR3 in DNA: TGTGCCAGCAGTTTGACAGGGGGCCACACAGATACGCAGTATTTT.

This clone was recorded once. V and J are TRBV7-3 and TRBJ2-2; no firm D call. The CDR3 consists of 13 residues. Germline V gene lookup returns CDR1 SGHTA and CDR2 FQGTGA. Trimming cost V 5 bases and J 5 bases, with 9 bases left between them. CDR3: CASSPAWTGELFF. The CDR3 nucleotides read TGTGCCAGCAGCCCAGCATGGACCGGGGAGCTGTTTTTT.

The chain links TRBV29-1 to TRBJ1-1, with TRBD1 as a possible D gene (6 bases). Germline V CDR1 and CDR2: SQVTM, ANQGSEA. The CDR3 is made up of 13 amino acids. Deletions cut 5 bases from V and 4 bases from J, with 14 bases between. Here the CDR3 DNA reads TGCAGCGTTTTCTGGACAGTCCCCACTGAAGCTTTCTTT. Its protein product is CSVFWTVPTEAFF.

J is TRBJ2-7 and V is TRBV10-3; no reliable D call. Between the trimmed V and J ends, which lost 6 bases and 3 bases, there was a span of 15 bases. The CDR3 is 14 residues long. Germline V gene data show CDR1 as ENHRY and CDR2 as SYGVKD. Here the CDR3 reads CAIRDGRSLYEQYF. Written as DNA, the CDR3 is TGTGCCATCAGGGACGGAAGGAGTCTCTACGAGCAGTACTTC.

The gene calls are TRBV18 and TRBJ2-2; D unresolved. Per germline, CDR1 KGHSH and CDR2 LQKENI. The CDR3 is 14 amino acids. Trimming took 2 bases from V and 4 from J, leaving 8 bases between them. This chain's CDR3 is CASSPTGSTGELFF. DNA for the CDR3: TGTGCCAGCTCACCAACGGGTAGCACCGGGGAGCTGTTTTTT.

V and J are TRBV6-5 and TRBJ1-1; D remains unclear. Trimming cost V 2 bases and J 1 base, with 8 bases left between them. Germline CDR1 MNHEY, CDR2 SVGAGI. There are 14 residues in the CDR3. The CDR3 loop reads CASSYGTTNTEAFF. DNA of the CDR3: TGTGCCAGCAGTTACGGAACAACGAACACTGAAGCTTTCTTT.

CDR3 residues: CASSGKREGYEQYF. In DNA form, the CDR3 reads TGTGCCAGCAGTGGAAAGCGGGAGGGCTACGAGCAGTACTTC. The chain has TRBV6-1 and TRBJ2-7; 10 bases are shared with TRBD2. Germline-derived CDR1 and CDR2 are MNHNS and SASEGT. With V trimmed by 4 bases and J by 3 bases, 3 bases remained unmatched. The CDR3 sequence is 14 residues long.

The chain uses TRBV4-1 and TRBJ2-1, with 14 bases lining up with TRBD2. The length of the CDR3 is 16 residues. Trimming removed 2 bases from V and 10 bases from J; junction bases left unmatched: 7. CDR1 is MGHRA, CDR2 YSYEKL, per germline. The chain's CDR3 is CASSQTTSGRAREQFF. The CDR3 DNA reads TGCGCCAGCAGCCAAACGACTAGCGGGAGGGCCAGGGAGCAGTTCTTC.

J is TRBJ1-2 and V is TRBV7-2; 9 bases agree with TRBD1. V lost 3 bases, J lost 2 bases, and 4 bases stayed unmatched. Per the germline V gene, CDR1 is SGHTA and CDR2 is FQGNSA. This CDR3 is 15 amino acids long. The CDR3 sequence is CASSFPGTGNYGYTF. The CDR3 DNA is TGTGCCAGCAGCTTCCCCGGGACAGGGAACTATGGCTACACCTTC.